Only one count was recorded for the clone carrying this T cell receptor (beta chain). The data were taken from a study of blood T cell repertoires in COVID-19. Profiling relied on immunoSEQ multiplex PCR, and the TCRdb table lists in-frame clones only, not all of them. The repertoire has over 120,000 clones, about 79% of them found once; the top ten carry more than 2.5%. With V trimmed by 4 bases and J by 2 bases, 7 bases remained unmatched. CDR3 length: 16 residues. The germline V gene has CDR1 SGDLS and CDR2 YYNGEE. V gene TRBV9 combines with J gene TRBJ2-2; 8 positions agree with TRBD2. The material sequenced was peripheral blood. The sequence was collected from an elderly woman with acute or convalescent COVID-19. The CDR3 DNA is TGTGCCAGCAGCACCCGGGAGGGGCTTAACACCGGGGAGCTGTTTTTT. It codes for CASSTREGLNTGELFF.